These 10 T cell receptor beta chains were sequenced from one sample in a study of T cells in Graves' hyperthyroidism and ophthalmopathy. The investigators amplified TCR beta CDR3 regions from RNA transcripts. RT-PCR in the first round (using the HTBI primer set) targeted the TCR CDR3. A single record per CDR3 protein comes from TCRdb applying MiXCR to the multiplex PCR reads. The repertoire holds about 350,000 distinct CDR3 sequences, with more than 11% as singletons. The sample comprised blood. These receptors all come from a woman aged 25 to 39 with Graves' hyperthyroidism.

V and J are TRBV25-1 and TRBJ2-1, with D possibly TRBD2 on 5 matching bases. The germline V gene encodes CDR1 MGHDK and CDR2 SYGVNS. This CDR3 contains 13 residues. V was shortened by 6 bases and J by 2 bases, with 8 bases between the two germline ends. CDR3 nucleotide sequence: TGTGCCAGCAGGATCGGGACCTACAATGAGCAGTTCTTC. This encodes CASRIGTYNEQFF.

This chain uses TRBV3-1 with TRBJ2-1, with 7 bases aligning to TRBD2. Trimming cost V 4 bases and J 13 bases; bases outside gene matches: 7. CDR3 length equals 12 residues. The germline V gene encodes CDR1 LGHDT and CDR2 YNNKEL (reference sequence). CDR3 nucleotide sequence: TGTGCCAGCAGCCCGGGACTACCCAAACAGTTCTTC. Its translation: CASSPGLPKQFF.

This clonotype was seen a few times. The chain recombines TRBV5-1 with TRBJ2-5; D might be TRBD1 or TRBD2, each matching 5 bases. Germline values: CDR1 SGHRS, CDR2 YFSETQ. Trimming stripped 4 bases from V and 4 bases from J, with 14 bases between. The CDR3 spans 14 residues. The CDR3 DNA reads TGCGCCAGCAGCACCAGACCTGGGGGAGAGACCCAGTACTTC. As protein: CASSTRPGGETQYF.

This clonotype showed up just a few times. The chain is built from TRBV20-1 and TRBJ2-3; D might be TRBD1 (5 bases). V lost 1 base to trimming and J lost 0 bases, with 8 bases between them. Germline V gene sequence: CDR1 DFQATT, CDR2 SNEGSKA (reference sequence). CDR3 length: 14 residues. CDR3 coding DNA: TGCAGTGCTAGAGTACAGGCTAGCACAGATACGCAGTATTTT. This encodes CSARVQASTDTQYF.

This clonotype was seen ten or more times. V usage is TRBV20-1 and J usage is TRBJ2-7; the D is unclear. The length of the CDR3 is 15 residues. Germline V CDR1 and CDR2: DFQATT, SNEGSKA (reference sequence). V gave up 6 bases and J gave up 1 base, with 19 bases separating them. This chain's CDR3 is CSAADPAQTSYEQYF. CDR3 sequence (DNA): TGCAGTGCAGCAGACCCAGCCCAAACATCCTACGAGCAGTACTTC.

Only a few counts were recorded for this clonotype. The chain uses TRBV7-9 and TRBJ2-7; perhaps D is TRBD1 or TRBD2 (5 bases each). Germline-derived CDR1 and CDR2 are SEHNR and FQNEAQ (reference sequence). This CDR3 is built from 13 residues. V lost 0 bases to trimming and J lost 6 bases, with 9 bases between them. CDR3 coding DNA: TGTGCCAGCAGCTTAGCGAGGGGTTCCGAGCAGTACTTC. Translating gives CASSLARGSEQYF.

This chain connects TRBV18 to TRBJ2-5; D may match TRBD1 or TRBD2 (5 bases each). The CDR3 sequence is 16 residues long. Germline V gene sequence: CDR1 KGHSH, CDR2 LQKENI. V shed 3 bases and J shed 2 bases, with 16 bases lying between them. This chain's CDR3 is CASSPLAGSSQETQYF. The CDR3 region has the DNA TGTGCCAGCTCACCCCTAGCAGGGTCGAGTCAAGAGACCCAGTACTTC.

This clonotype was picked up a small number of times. CDR3: CSARDPLRATNEKLFF. The CDR3 DNA reads TGCAGTGCTAGAGACCCTTTGAGGGCGACTAATGAAAAACTGTTTTTT. The rearrangement joins TRBV20-1 to TRBJ1-4; D is unclear. This CDR3 is built from 16 residues. V shed 0 bases and J shed 2 bases, with 13 bases lying between them. Per germline, CDR1 DFQATT and CDR2 SNEGSKA (reference sequence).

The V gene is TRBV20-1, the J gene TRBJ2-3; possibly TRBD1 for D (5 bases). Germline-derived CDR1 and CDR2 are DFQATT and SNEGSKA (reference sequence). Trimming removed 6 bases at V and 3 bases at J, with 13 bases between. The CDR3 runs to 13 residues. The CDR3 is CSAKGSATDTQYF. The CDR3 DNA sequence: TGCAGTGCCAAGGGGTCAGCTACAGATACGCAGTATTTT.

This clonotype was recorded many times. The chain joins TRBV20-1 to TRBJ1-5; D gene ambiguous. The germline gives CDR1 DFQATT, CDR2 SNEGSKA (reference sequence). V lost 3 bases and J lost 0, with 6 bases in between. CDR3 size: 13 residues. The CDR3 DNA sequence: TGCAGTGCTAGTGCGTATAGCAATCAGCCCCAGCATTTT. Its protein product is CSASAYSNQPQHF.